This T cell receptor (beta chain) was sequenced in a study of T cells after yellow fever vaccination. About the research overall: Preparation of fractions with low cell numbers was performed using SMART-Seq v4 Ultra Low Input.

In this sample, this clonotype turned up a few times. Its antigen is unidentified. Regarding the study as a whole: Among primary-vaccination clones, most reappeared after the booster, at just under 98% for CD4 and around 91% for CD8. It was a weaker secondary response, yet one that peaked faster, at day 5 versus 15.

Via MiXCR, TCRdb re-called the 5' RACE reads, giving one row per CDR3 protein. The sample has about 580,000 distinct CDR3 sequences; around 17% are singletons. The V gene lost 0 bases and the J gene lost 3 bases, with 12 bases spanning the gap. The CDR3 extends over 15 amino acids. CDR1 MGHRA and CDR2 YSYEKL come from the germline V gene. The receptor comes from a man between 18 and 29 years old who received the YFV17D yellow fever vaccine. The chain recombines TRBV4-1 with TRBJ2-7; D perhaps matches TRBD1 (6 bases). Sequenced material: PBMCs, taken 5 to 6 days after the first yellow fever vaccination. The CDR3 DNA reads as TGCGCCAGCAGCCAAGATATCAGGGGAAACTACGAGCAGTACTTC. Translating gives CASSQDIRGNYEQYF.